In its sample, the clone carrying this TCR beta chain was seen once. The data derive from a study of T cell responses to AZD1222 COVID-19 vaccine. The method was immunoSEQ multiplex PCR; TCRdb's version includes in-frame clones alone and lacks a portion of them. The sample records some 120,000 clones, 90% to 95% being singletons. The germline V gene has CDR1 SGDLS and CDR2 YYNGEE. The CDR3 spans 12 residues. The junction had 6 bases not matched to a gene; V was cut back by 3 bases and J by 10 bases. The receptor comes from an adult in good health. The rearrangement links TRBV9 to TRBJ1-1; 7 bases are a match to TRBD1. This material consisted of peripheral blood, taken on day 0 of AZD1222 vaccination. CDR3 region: CASSAGTEGAFF. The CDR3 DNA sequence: TGTGCCAGCAGCGCAGGGACAGAGGGAGCTTTCTTT.